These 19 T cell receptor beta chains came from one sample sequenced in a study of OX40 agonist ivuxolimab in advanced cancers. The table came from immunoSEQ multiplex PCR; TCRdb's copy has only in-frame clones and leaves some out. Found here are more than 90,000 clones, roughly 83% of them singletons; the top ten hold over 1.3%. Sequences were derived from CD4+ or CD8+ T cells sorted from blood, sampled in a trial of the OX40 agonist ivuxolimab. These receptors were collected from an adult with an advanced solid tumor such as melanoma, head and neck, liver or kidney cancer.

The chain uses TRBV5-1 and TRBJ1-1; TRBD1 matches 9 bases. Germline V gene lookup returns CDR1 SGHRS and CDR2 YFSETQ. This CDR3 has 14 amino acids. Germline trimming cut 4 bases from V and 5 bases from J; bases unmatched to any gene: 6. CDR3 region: CASSLQGARTEAFF. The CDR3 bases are TGCGCCAGCAGCCTACAGGGGGCGAGGACTGAAGCTTTCTTT. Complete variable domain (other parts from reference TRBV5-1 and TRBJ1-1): KAGVTQTPRYLIKTRGQQVTLSCSPISGHRSVSWYQQTPGQGLQFLFEYFSETQRNKGNFPGRFSGRQFSNSRSEMNVSTLELGDSALYLCASSLQGARTEAFFGQGTRLTVV.

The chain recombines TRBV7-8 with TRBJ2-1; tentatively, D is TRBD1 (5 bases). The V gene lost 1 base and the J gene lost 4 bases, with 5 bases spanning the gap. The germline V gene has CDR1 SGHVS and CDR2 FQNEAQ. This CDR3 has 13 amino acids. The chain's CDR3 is CASSLGTYNEQFF. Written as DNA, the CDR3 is TGTGCCAGCAGCTTAGGGACATACAATGAGCAGTTCTTC.

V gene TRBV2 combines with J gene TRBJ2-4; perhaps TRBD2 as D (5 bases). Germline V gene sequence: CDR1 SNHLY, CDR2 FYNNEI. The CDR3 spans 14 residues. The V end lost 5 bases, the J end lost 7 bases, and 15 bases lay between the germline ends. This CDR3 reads CASSRTGSGNIQYF. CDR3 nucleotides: TGTGCCAGCAGTCGGACTGGATCCGGTAACATTCAGTACTTC.

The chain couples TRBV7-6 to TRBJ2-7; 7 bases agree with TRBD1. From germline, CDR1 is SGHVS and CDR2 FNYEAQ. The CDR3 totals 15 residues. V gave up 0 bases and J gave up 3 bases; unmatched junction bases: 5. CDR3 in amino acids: CASSLAPGQNYEQYF. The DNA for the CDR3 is TGTGCCAGCAGCTTAGCCCCGGGACAGAACTACGAGCAGTACTTC.

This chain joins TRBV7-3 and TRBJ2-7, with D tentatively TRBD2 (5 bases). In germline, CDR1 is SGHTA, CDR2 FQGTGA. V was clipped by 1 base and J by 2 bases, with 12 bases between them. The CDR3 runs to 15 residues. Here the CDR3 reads CASSLSGSRTYEQYF. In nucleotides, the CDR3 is TGTGCCAGCAGCTTAAGCGGGTCCAGAACCTACGAGCAGTACTTC.

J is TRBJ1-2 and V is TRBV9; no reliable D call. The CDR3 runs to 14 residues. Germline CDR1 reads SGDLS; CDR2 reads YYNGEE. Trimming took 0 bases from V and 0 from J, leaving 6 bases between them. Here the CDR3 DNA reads TGTGCCAGCAGCGTAGGAAGCCCTAACTATGGCTACACCTTC. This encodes CASSVGSPNYGYTF.

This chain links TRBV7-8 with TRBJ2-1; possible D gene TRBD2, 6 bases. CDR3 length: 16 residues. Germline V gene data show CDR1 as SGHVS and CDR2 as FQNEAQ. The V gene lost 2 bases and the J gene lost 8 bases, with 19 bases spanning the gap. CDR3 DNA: TGTGCCAGCAGCTTAACCCGAATCGGGAGTGTCTATGAGCAGTTCTTC. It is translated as CASSLTRIGSVYEQFF.

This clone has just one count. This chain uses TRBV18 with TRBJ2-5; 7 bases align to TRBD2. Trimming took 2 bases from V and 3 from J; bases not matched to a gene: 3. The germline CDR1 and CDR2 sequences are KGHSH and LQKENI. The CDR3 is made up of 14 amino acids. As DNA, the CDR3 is TGTGCCAGCTCACCATCGCTAGCGGAAGAGACCCAGTACTTC. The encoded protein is CASSPSLAEETQYF.

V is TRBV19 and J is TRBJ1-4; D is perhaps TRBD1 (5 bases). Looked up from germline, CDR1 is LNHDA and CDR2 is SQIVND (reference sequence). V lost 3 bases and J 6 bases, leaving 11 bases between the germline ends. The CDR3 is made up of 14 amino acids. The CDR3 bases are TGTGCCAGTAGTATGTCAGGGACTCATGAAAAACTGTTTTTT. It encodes CASSMSGTHEKLFF. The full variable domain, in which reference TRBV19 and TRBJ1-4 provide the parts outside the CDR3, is DGGITQSPKYLFRKEGQNVTLSCEQNLNHDAMYWYRQDPGQGLRLIYYSQIVNDFQKGDIAEGYSVSREKKESFPLTVTSAQKNPTAFYLCASSMSGTHEKLFFGSGTQLSVL.

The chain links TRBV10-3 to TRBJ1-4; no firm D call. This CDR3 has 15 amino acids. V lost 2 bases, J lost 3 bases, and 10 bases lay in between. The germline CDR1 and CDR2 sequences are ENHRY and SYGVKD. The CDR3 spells CAISERGMSNEKLFF. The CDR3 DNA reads TGTGCCATCAGTGAGCGGGGTATGTCTAATGAAAAACTGTTTTTT.

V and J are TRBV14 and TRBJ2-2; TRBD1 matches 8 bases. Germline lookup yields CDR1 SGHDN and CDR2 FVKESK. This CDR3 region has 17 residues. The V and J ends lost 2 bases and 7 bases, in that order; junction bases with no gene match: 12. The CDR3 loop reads CASSQTPGGLLGGELFF. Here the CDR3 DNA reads TGTGCCAGCAGCCAAACCCCAGGGGGCCTTCTGGGCGGGGAGCTGTTTTTT.

Written as DNA, the CDR3 is TGTGCCAGCAGTTTTGCAGGGACAGGGGGCCGCTATGGCTACACCTTC. Protein sequence: CASSFAGTGGRYGYTF. This rearrangement joins TRBV28 to TRBJ1-2; 12 nucleotides match TRBD1. This CDR3 has 16 residues. CDR1 and CDR2 (germline): MDHEN, SYDVKM. V shed 3 bases, J shed 4 bases, and the junction held 6 bases outside the gene matches.

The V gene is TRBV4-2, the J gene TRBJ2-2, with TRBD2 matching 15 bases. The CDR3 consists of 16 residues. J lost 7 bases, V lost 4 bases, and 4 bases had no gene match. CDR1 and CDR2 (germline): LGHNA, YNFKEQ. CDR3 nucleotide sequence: TGTGCCAGCAGCCCGGGACTAGCGGGAGGTGGCGGGGAGCTGTTTTTT. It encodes CASSPGLAGGGGELFF.

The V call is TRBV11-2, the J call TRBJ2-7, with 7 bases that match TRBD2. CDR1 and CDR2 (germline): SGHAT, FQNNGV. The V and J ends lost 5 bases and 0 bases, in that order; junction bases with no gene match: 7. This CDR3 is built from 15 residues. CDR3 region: CASSPPSGTSYEQYF. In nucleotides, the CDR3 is TGTGCCAGCAGCCCTCCTAGCGGAACCTCCTACGAGCAGTACTTC.

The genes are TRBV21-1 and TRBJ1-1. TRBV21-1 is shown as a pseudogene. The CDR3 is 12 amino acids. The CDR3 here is CASCGRGGRAFF. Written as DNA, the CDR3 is TGTGCCAGCTGCGGGCGGGGCGGACGAGCTTTCTTT.

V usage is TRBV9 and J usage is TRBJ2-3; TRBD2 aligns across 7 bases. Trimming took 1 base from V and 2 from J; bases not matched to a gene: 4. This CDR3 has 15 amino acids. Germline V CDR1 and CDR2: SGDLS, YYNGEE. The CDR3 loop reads CASSVLADHTDTQYF. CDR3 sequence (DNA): TGTGCCAGCAGCGTACTAGCGGACCACACAGATACGCAGTATTTT.

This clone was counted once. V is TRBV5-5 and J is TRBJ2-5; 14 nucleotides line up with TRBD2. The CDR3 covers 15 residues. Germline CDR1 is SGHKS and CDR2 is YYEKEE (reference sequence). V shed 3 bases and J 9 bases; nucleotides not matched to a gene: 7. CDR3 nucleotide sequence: TGTGCCAGCAGCTCAGGACTAGCGGGGGGATTTTCCCAGTACTTC. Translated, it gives CASSSGLAGGFSQYF.

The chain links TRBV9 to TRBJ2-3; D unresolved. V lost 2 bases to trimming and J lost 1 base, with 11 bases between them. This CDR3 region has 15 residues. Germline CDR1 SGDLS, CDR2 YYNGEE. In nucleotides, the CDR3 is TGTGCCAGCAGCGTGGGCGTGGTGGGCACAGATACGCAGTATTTT. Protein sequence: CASSVGVVGTDTQYF.

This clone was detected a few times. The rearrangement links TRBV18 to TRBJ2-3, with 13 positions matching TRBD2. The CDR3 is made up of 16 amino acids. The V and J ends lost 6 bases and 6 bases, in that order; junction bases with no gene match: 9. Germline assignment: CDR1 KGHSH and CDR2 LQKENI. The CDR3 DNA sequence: TGTGCCAGCTCCCCTCGACTAGCGGGAGGCGGGGATACGCAGTATTTT. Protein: CASSPRLAGGGDTQYF. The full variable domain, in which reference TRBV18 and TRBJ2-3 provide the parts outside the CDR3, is NAGVMQNPRHLVRRRGQEARLRCSPMKGHSHVYWYRQLPEEGLKFMVYLQKENIIDESGMPKERFSAEFPKEGPSILRIQQVVRGDSAAYFCASSPRLAGGGDTQYFGPGTRLTVL.